This T cell receptor beta chain was sequenced for a study of shared clonotypes between healthy human individuals. For the study at large: Each donor's CD4 naive and CD4 memory cells filled three plates apiece, CD8 naive two, and CD8 memory one. General study findings and limits: Among several donors, 4.5% to 5.5% of naive CD4 clonotypes were found in common.

Generated by immunoSEQ multiplex PCR, the TCRdb table keeps only in-frame clones and is missing some. The sample includes about 520,000 clones, around 96% of them seen just once. V lost 5 bases, J lost 4 bases, and 3 bases lay in between. The CDR3 is 11 residues long. Looked up from germline, CDR1 is MDHEN and CDR2 is SYDVKM. All donors were healthy HIV-negative adults lacking recent acute infections or vaccinations. As for this clone: Its antigen remains unidentified. The same CDR3 is also encoded by other DNA sequences in this sample.

What was sequenced was naive CD4+ T cells sorted from blood. Stated subset: CD45RA+ positively selected. This chain connects TRBV28 to TRBJ1-3; D ambiguous. The clonotype comes from a woman between 25 and 40 years old in good health. Here the CDR3 reads CASSLGNTIYF. CDR3 DNA: TGTGCCAGCAGTCTAGGAAACACCATATATTTT.